These 12 T cell receptor beta chains share one sample of origin, sequenced in a study of blood T cell repertoires in COVID-19. The method was immunoSEQ multiplex PCR; TCRdb's version includes in-frame clones alone and lacks a portion of them. The sample has some 200,000 clones; around 80% are singletons. Sequenced sample: peripheral blood. These receptors originate from a woman aged 70-85 years with acute or convalescent COVID-19.

This clone has just one count. The gene calls are TRBV15 and TRBJ2-3, with D possibly TRBD1 on 6 matching bases. Trimming pared 5 bases from V and 4 bases from J, leaving 13 bases between. CDR3 length equals 14 residues. CDR1 is LNHNV, CDR2 YYDKDF, per germline (reference sequence). The CDR3 loop reads CATSGAGAADTQYF. The CDR3 DNA follows: TGTGCCACCAGCGGGGCAGGGGCTGCAGATACGCAGTATTTT.

J is TRBJ1-5 and V is TRBV19; TRBD1 might be the D (5 bases). Trimming shortened V by 8 bases and J by 3 bases, and 14 bases separated the two germline ends. Per the germline V gene, CDR1 is LNHDA and CDR2 is SQIVND (reference sequence). The CDR3 sequence is 14 residues long. In DNA form, the CDR3 reads TGTGCCAGTTCCCCCGGGACTACCAATCAGCCCCAGCATTTT. Translation gives CASSPGTTNQPQHF.

The chain recombines TRBV18 with TRBJ2-7, with 10 bases that match TRBD2. CDR3 length: 15 amino acids. V trimming: 3 bases; J trimming: 7 bases; junction bases outside the gene matches: 9. CDR1 KGHSH and CDR2 LQKENI come from the germline V gene. The CDR3, as DNA: TGTGCCAGCTCACCGGCCCTAGCGGGGGCAGGGGAGCAGTACTTC. Amino acid sequence: CASSPALAGAGEQYF. Full variable domain (rest looked up from reference TRBV18 and TRBJ2-7): NAGVMQNPRHLVRRRGQEARLRCSPMKGHSHVYWYRQLPEEGLKFMVYLQKENIIDESGMPKERFSAEFPKEGPSILRIQQVVRGDSAAYFCASSPALAGAGEQYFGPGTRLTVT.

V gene TRBV7-6 combines with J gene TRBJ2-1; TRBD2 aligns across 8 bases. Germline V gene sequence: CDR1 SGHVS, CDR2 FNYEAQ. CDR3 length: 17 residues. V lost 0 bases and J lost 2; bases outside the gene matches: 6. The CDR3 DNA reads as TGTGCCAGCAGCTTAGCGCGGGGGGAGGGCCCCTACAATGAGCAGTTCTTC. Its translation is CASSLARGEGPYNEQFF.

The V and J genes are TRBV24-1 and TRBJ2-5; D may be TRBD2 (6 bases). The CDR3 is 17 residues long. V lost 11 bases, J lost 1 base, and 25 bases lay in between. In germline, CDR1 is KGHDR, CDR2 SFDVKD. The CDR3 nucleotides read TGTGCCAGAAGGCTTGGAGGGGCCCATACTATCCAAGAGACCCAGTACTTC. Translated: CARRLGGAHTIQETQYF.

The V and J genes are TRBV18 and TRBJ2-3; 13 bases agree with TRBD2. J lost 5 bases, V lost 5 bases, and 1 base had no gene match. The CDR3 covers 14 residues. Germline assignment: CDR1 KGHSH and CDR2 LQKENI. The CDR3 nucleotides read TGTGCCAGCTCAACTAGCGGGAGGGAAGATACGCAGTATTTT. It is translated as CASSTSGREDTQYF. Full variable domain (remainder filled in from reference TRBV18 and TRBJ2-3): NAGVMQNPRHLVRRRGQEARLRCSPMKGHSHVYWYRQLPEEGLKFMVYLQKENIIDESGMPKERFSAEFPKEGPSILRIQQVVRGDSAAYFCASSTSGREDTQYFGPGTRLTVL.

The J gene is TRBJ2-2, the V gene TRBV9, with 10 bases lining up with TRBD1. The CDR3 contains 15 residues. From germline, CDR1 is SGDLS and CDR2 YYNGEE. Germline trimming cut 2 bases from V and 7 bases from J; bases unmatched to any gene: 5. The CDR3 nucleotides are TGTGCCAGCAGCGTTAGCGGGACAGGGGTCGGGGAGCTGTTTTTT. Encoded protein: CASSVSGTGVGELFF. The full variable domain, its missing parts supplied by reference TRBV9 and TRBJ2-2, is DSGVTQTPKHLITATGQRVTLRCSPRSGDLSVYWYQQSLDQGLQFLIQYYNGEERAKGNILERFSAQQFPDLHSELNLSSLELGDSALYFCASSVSGTGVGELFFGEGSRLTVL.

The chain recombines TRBV5-1 with TRBJ2-5; a weak D match, TRBD1 (7 bases). Deletions cut 4 bases from V and 5 bases from J, with 15 bases between. This CDR3 comprises 14 residues. CDR1 is SGHRS and CDR2 is YFSETQ in the germline V gene. This CDR3 is CASSPRDSGETQYF. CDR3 bases: TGCGCCAGCAGCCCGAGGGACAGCGGGGAGACCCAGTACTTC. The entire variable domain, with the rest obtained from reference TRBV5-1 and TRBJ2-5, is as follows: KAGVTQTPRYLIKTRGQQVTLSCSPISGHRSVSWYQQTPGQGLQFLFEYFSETQRNKGNFPGRFSGRQFSNSRSEMNVSTLELGDSALYLCASSPRDSGETQYFGPGTRLLVL.

The chain is built from TRBV28 and TRBJ2-1; 9 bases line up with TRBD1. CDR1 is MDHEN and CDR2 is SYDVKM in the germline V gene. V lost 8 bases and J lost 0; bases outside the gene matches: 11. CDR3 length: 17 amino acids. CDR3 nucleotide sequence: TGTGCCAGCCGGGACAGGGCGGGGTACGGCTCCTACAATGAGCAGTTCTTC. It yields the protein CASRDRAGYGSYNEQFF.

J is TRBJ2-3 and V is TRBV30, with D maybe TRBD2 (5 bases). The germline gives CDR1 GTSNPN, CDR2 SVGIG (reference sequence). Trimming stripped 2 bases from V and 1 base from J, with 13 bases between. CDR3 length: 15 residues. The CDR3 nucleotides are TGTGCCTGGAGTCCAACTAGTTACGGCACAGATACGCAGTATTTT. It codes for CAWSPTSYGTDTQYF.

The genes are TRBV6-5 and TRBJ1-6, with D maybe TRBD1 (5 bases). This CDR3 has 15 residues. V lost 8 bases and J lost 3, with 14 bases in between. In germline, CDR1 is MNHEY, CDR2 SVGAGI. In DNA form, the CDR3 reads TGTGCCAGCGACTTTAGACAGAGCTATAATTCACCCCTCCACTTT. Residues: CASDFRQSYNSPLHF.

The chain employs TRBV7-2 and TRBJ2-7; 10 bases are a match to TRBD2. Germline CDR1 reads SGHTA; CDR2 reads FQGNSA. The length of the CDR3 is 15 residues. V shed 4 bases and J 2 bases; nucleotides not matched to a gene: 5. Here the CDR3 reads CASSSQAGGAYEQYF. The CDR3 DNA reads TGTGCCAGCAGCTCGCAAGCGGGAGGGGCCTACGAGCAGTACTTC.